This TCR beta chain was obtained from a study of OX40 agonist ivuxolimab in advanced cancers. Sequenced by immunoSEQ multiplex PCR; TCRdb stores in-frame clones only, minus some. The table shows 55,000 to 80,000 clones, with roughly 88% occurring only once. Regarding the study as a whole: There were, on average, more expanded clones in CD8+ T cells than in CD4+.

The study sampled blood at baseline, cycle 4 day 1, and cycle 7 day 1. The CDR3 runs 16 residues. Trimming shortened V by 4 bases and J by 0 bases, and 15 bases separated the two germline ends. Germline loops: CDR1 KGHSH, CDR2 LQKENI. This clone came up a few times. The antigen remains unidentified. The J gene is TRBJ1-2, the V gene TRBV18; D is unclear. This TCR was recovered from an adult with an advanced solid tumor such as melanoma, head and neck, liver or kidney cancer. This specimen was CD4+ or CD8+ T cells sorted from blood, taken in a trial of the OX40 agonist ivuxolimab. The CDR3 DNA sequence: TGTGCCAGCTCACGCACGCGGCGGAGCTCTAACTATGGCTACACCTTC. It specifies CASSRTRRSSNYGYTF.